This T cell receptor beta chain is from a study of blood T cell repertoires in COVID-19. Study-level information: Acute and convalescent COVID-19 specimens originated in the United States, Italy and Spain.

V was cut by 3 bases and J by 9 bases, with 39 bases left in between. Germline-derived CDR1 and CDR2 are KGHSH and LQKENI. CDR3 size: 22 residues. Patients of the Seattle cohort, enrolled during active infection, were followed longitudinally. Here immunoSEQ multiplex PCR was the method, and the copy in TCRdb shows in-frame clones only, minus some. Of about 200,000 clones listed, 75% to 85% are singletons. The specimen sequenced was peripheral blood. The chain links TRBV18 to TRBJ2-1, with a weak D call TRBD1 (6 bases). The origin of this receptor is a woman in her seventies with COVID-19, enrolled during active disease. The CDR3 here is CASSPPRWDTQGLKVRHGEQFF. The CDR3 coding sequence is TGTGCCAGCTCACCCCCTAGGTGGGACACCCAGGGGCTAAAAGTACGCCACGGTGAGCAGTTCTTC.